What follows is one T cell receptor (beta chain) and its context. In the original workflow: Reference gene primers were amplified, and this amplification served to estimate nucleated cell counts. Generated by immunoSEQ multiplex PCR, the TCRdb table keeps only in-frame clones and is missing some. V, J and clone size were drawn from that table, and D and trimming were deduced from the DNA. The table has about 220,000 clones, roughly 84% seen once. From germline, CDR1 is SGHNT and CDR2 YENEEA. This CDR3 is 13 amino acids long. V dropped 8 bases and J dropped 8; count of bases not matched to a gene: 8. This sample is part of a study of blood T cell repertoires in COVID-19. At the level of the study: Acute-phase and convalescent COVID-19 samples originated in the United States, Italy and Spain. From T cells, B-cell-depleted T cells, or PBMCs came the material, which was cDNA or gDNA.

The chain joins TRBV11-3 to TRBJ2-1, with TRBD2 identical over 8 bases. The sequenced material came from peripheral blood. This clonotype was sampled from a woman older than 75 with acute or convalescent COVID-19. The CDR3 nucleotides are TGTGCCAGCCGCCGCGGGGGGCAGTATGAGCAGTTCTTC. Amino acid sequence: CASRRGGQYEQFF. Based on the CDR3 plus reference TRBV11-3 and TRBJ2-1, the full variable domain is EAGVVQSPRYKIIEKKQPVAFWCNPISGHNTLYWYLQNLGQGPELLIRYENEEAVDDSQLPKDRFSAERLKGVDSTLKIQPAELGDSAVYLCASRRGGQYEQFFGPGTRLTVL.